This T cell receptor (beta chain) was profiled in a study of T-cell reconstitution after alpha-beta-depleted transplantation in children. Study-wide findings and caveats: Roughly two months post-transplant, alpha-beta T cells reportedly originated from several hundred graft clones that had expanded. Surviving recipient T cells and thymic progenitors underlay high day-60 TCRbeta diversity in some patients. Once a year had passed after transplant, T-cell counts and diversity came mostly from newly produced T cells.

The table lists this clonotype with a few counts. The target antigen is unknown. This sample's TCRbeta library carried unique molecular identifier barcodes. TCRdb used MiXCR to reprocess the PCR reads, holding one entry per CDR3 protein. The sample records a few hundred thousand distinct CDR3 sequences, 27% being singletons. V was pared by 1 base and J by 4 bases, with 14 bases between. The CDR3 consists of 15 residues. In germline, CDR1 is SGHRS, CDR2 YFSETQ. Sequencing was performed on PBMCs, taken before TCRalphabeta/CD19-depleted stem cell transplant. The V call is TRBV5-1, the J call TRBJ1-2; a possible D gene is TRBD1 (5 bases). This sequence originates from a boy under two years old with Wiskott-Aldrich syndrome, due to receive a stem cell transplant. CDR3 nucleotide sequence: TGCGCCAGCAGCTTGTGGCGGCGGGGGGTCTATGGCTACACCTTC. It translates to CASSLWRRGVYGYTF.